The clone carrying this T cell receptor (beta chain) showed up many times. Its antigen is still unknown. This entry is derived from a study of metastatic and nonmetastatic thyroid tumors. Study context: Where malignant and benign thyroid patients were concerned, repertoires were compared across blood and tumor or nodule tissue. Study results and limitations: Significantly greater TCR beta diversity was reportedly found in malignant thyroid tumors than in benign nodules (in blood and tumor).

The CDR3 is made up of 11 amino acids. Germline V lookup: CDR1 SNHLY, CDR2 FYNNEI. Trimming took 3 bases from V and 3 from J, leaving 2 bases between them. Under the authors' procedure: A papillary thyroid cancer distant-metastasis classifier was built from CDR3 differences across clinicopathological groups. MiXCR re-clonotyped the PCR reads for TCRdb. TCRdb's processing, not the study's, gives the V and J calls here. The table includes approximately 74,000 clones, approximately 14% detected once. Treatment of any kind had been given to no patient before thyroid surgery. The specimen was blood. V and J are TRBV2 and TRBJ2-5, with no clear D. The sequence derives from a male donor with papillary thyroid cancer or a benign thyroid nodule (not recorded which). Some clones in this sample may be carry-over from other donors' samples. CDR3 region: CASSEEETQYF. The CDR3 DNA is TGTGCCAGCAGTGAGGAAGAGACCCAGTACTTC.